This entry lists 3 T cell receptor beta chains sequenced from one sample in a study of blood T cell repertoires in COVID-19. TCRdb keeps only in-frame clones here, not all; method: immunoSEQ multiplex PCR. Of about 110,000 clones listed, 70% to 90% are singletons. Sequences were obtained from peripheral blood. The receptors shown here come from a man aged 35 to 55 with acute or convalescent COVID-19.

The V call is TRBV24-1, the J call TRBJ2-2; 10 bases align to TRBD2. V lost 8 bases, J lost 7 bases, and 6 bases stayed unmatched. Germline lookup yields CDR1 KGHDR and CDR2 SFDVKD. The CDR3 has 14 residues. The CDR3 nucleotides read TGTGCCACCAAAGCGGGGGGGCCCGGCGGGGAGCTGTTTTTT. This codes for CATKAGGPGGELFF.

This rearrangement joins TRBV24-1 to TRBJ1-2, with 8 bases aligning to TRBD1. V gave up 3 bases and J gave up 2 bases; unmatched junction bases: 4. Looked up from germline, CDR1 is KGHDR and CDR2 is SFDVKD. The CDR3 is 15 amino acids. CDR3 loop: CATSDPGQANYGYTF. CDR3 DNA: TGTGCCACCAGTGATCCGGGACAGGCGAACTATGGCTACACCTTC.

The J gene is TRBJ1-4, the V gene TRBV6-1; D might be TRBD1 (6 bases). CDR1 is MNHNS and CDR2 is SASEGT in the germline V gene. V was trimmed by 3 bases and J by 5 bases, leaving 16 bases between them. This CDR3 has 16 residues. The CDR3 loop is CASSETPGHSNEKLFF. In nucleotides, the CDR3 is TGTGCCAGCAGTGAGACCCCGGGACATTCAAATGAAAAACTGTTTTTT.